This passage covers 4 T cell receptor beta chains from one sample sequenced in a study of T cells in Graves' hyperthyroidism and ophthalmopathy. What was amplified from RNA transcripts were TCR beta CDR3 regions. The HTBI primer set served for first-round RT-PCR of the TCR CDR3. TCRdb redid the calling of the multiplex PCR reads with MiXCR, one entry per CDR3 protein. This table has hundreds of thousands of distinct CDR3 sequences, roughly 37% appearing once. The sample was blood. These receptors were taken from a man between 18 and 35 years old with Graves' hyperthyroidism.

This clonotype came up many times. The chain recombines TRBV29-1 with TRBJ2-5, with D tentatively TRBD2 (5 bases). CDR3 size: 14 residues. CDR1 and CDR2 (germline): SQVTM, ANQGSEA. Deletions cut 4 bases from V and 4 bases from J, with 16 bases between. CDR3 bases: TGCAGCGTTGCCGGAGCATTGGCGGGAGAGACCCAGTACTTC. This gives the protein CSVAGALAGETQYF. The full variable domain, in which reference TRBV29-1 and TRBJ2-5 provide the parts outside the CDR3, is SAVISQKPSRDICQRGTSLTIQCQVDSQVTMMFWYRQQPGQSLTLIATANQGSEATYESGFVIDKFPISRPNLTFSTLTVSNMSPEDSSIYLCSVAGALAGETQYFGPGTRLLVL.

The CDR3 spells CASSSDRENTGELFF. For the CDR3, the DNA is TGTGCCAGCAGTTCGGACAGGGAGAACACCGGGGAGCTGTTTTTT. This chain joins TRBV12-3 or TRBV12-4 and TRBJ2-2, with 8 positions matching TRBD1. The V and J ends lost 4 bases and 1 base, in that order; junction bases with no gene match: 2. The CDR3 totals 15 residues.

On this clonotype: At one end the junction does not follow the germline gene, possibly because of a read error. This rearrangement joins TRBV9 to TRBJ2-7, with D uncertain. This CDR3 is 12 amino acids long. Germline lookup yields CDR1 SGDLS and CDR2 YYNGEE. The CDR3: CASSRSDYEQYF. As DNA, the CDR3 is TGCGCCAGCAGCCGCTCCGACTACGAGCAGTACTTC.

This clonotype was detected a few times. The V and J genes are TRBV9 and TRBJ2-7, with 9 bases fitting TRBD2. The CDR3 contains 15 residues. Germline assignment: CDR1 SGDLS and CDR2 YYNGEE. J gave up 6 bases and V 0 bases, and 7 bases lay outside the gene matches. CDR3 DNA: TGTGCCAGCAGCGTAGATTCTAGCGGGGTCTCCGAGCAGTACTTC. This gives the protein CASSVDSSGVSEQYF.